This note documents a single T cell receptor (beta chain) sequence. TCRdb analysed the PCR reads with MiXCR anew, one entry per CDR3 protein. Among roughly 9,800 distinct CDR3 sequences listed, around a quarter were seen once. The data derive from a study of immune characterization of retroperitoneal liposarcoma. The sequence derives from a male donor with retroperitoneal liposarcoma. Material for sequencing was tumor tissue.

Written as DNA, the CDR3 is TGTGCCAGCAGTGAGGTCCCCGGGGACTACTCCTACAATGAGCAGTTCTTC. Translation gives CASSEVPGDYSYNEQFF. The gene calls are TRBV6-1 and TRBJ2-1, with TRBD2 matching over 7 bases. The CDR3 contains 17 residues. Unmatched junction bases numbered 8, after V lost 3 bases and J lost 0 bases. In germline, CDR1 is MNHNS, CDR2 SASEGT.